One and the same sample provided the 21 T cell receptor beta chains below, sequenced in a study of T-cell memory formation after mild COVID-19. TCRdb independently ran MiXCR on the 5' RACE reads; one entry per CDR3 protein. The sample has 300,000 to 400,000 distinct CDR3 sequences, around 30% seen once; the top ten hold around an eighth. The sample consisted of PBMCs or a T cell subset sorted from them (not recorded which). These receptors were obtained from an adult woman who had mild COVID-19 (a few samples of this study predate the infection). Cell type and time point are not known.

This chain links TRBV7-9 with TRBJ2-7; D is perhaps TRBD1 or TRBD2 (5 bases each). The ends were cut back, 5 bases at V and 4 bases at J, with 12 bases in the middle. The germline V gene encodes CDR1 SEHNR and CDR2 FQNEAQ (reference sequence). CDR3 size: 13 residues. The CDR3 is CASSPRDAYEQYF. The CDR3 DNA is TGTGCCAGCAGCCCCCGGGACGCTTACGAGCAGTACTTC.

V and J are TRBV11-1 and TRBJ2-7; perhaps D is TRBD1 or TRBD2 (5 bases each). V was trimmed by 4 bases and J by 0 bases, leaving 13 bases between them. This CDR3 comprises 15 residues. Germline V lookup: CDR1 SGHAT, CDR2 FQDESV (reference sequence). The CDR3 DNA reads as TGTGCCAGCAGCTGGGGGTCCGGGCTCTCCTACGAGCAGTACTTC. Translating gives CASSWGSGLSYEQYF.

This clonotype was seen a few times. The chain carries TRBV20-1 and TRBJ2-1; no reliable D call. The germline V and J ends were trimmed by 0 bases and 7 bases, with 10 bases remaining between them. CDR1 DFQATT and CDR2 SNEGSKA come from the germline V gene (reference sequence). The CDR3 runs 13 residues. CDR3 in amino acids: CSAREAMGNEQFF. DNA for the CDR3: TGCAGTGCTAGAGAGGCTATGGGTAATGAGCAGTTCTTC.

The rearrangement links TRBV7-9 to TRBJ2-6, with 7 bases fitting TRBD1. V shed 5 bases, J shed 2 bases, and the junction held 6 bases outside the gene matches. Germline V CDR1 and CDR2: SEHNR, FQNEAQ (reference sequence). The CDR3 totals 16 residues. The CDR3 protein is CASSPGTETGANVLTF. The CDR3 region has the DNA TGTGCCAGCAGCCCTGGGACAGAGACTGGGGCCAACGTCCTGACTTTC.

In this sample, this clonotype turned up once. V is TRBV24-1 and J is TRBJ1-4; TRBD1 matches 8 bases. The CDR3 has 17 amino acids. J gave up 5 bases and V 4 bases, and 11 bases lay outside the gene matches. Germline V CDR1 and CDR2: KGHDR, SFDVKD. This CDR3 is CATSDPPNGQGNEKLFF. The DNA for the CDR3 is TGTGCCACCAGTGACCCTCCTAACGGACAGGGCAATGAAAAACTGTTTTTT.

This clonotype turned up a few times. CDR3 nucleotides: TGCAGTGCTAGAAGGGGATCGGGGGACTACGAGCAGTACTTC. Translating it yields CSARRGSGDYEQYF. This chain joins TRBV20-1 and TRBJ2-7; the D gene is possibly TRBD2 (6 bases). Germline values: CDR1 DFQATT, CDR2 SNEGSKA (reference sequence). This CDR3 comprises 14 residues. V lost 2 bases, J lost 3 bases, and 14 bases lay in between.

This chain connects TRBV6-5 to TRBJ2-6; 10 positions agree with TRBD1. Germline trimming cut 5 bases from V and 4 bases from J; bases unmatched to any gene: 8. The CDR3 contains 17 residues. Germline V gives CDR1 MNHEY, CDR2 SVGAGI. CDR3 residues: CASSTRDRGAGANVLTF. As DNA, the CDR3 is TGTGCCAGCAGTACCCGGGACAGGGGTGCCGGGGCCAACGTCCTGACTTTC.

V gene TRBV7-9 combines with J gene TRBJ1-4, with TRBD1 matching 8 bases. The V gene's germline CDR1 is SEHNR and CDR2 FQNEAQ (reference sequence). The CDR3 runs 16 residues. V trimming: 5 bases; J trimming: 8 bases; junction bases outside the gene matches: 13. As DNA, the CDR3 is TGTGCCAGCAGCGGCGTCAACCAGGGGGCAAGGGAAAAACTGTTTTTT. This codes for CASSGVNQGAREKLFF.

There are many counts of this clonotype. The CDR3 spells CSASPDQQRGGTETQYF. CDR3 sequence (DNA): TGCAGTGCTAGTCCCGACCAGCAGCGGGGGGGTACGGAGACCCAGTACTTC. The chain employs TRBV20-1 and TRBJ2-5; 10 bases are a match to TRBD2. Germline CDR1 and CDR2: DFQATT and SNEGSKA (reference sequence). V was pared by 3 bases and J by 5 bases, with 15 bases of the junction left unmatched. The CDR3 totals 17 residues.

This clonotype showed up just a few times. This rearrangement joins TRBV27 to TRBJ2-2; 7 bases agree with TRBD1. CDR1 is MNHEY and CDR2 is SMNVEV in the germline V gene (reference sequence). The J segment lost 1 base and the V segment lost 6 bases, leaving 8 bases of the junction unmatched. This CDR3 has 16 residues. Here the CDR3 reads CASSRSTGMNTGELFF. Written as DNA, the CDR3 is TGTGCCAGCAGCCGATCGACAGGGATGAACACCGGGGAGCTGTTTTTT.

The J gene is TRBJ2-1, the V gene TRBV7-9; TRBD2 matches at 8 bases. The CDR3 extends over 15 amino acids. Germline values: CDR1 SEHNR, CDR2 FQNEAQ (reference sequence). V lost 5 bases to trimming and J lost 3 bases; unmatched junction nucleotides: 6. The CDR3 DNA reads as TGTGCCAGCAGCCTGACTAGCGCGTACTACAATGAGCAGTTCTTC. Its translation: CASSLTSAYYNEQFF.

The table lists this clonotype with many counts. J is TRBJ2-1 and V is TRBV12-3 or TRBV12-4; D is unresolved. V was cut by 4 bases and J by 4 bases, with 2 bases left in between. The CDR3 sequence is 11 residues long. In DNA, the CDR3 is TGTGCCAGCAGTTCGTACAATGAGCAGTTCTTC. Protein product: CASSSYNEQFF.

The gene calls are TRBV6-2 or TRBV6-3 and TRBJ2-1; TRBD2 agrees at 8 bases. CDR1 and CDR2 (germline): MNHEY, SVGEGT. The CDR3 consists of 15 residues. The J segment lost 4 bases and the V segment lost 5 bases, leaving 7 bases of the junction unmatched. Here the CDR3 reads CASSRIAGSYNEQFF. The CDR3 coding sequence is TGTGCCAGCAGTCGCATAGCGGGATCGTACAATGAGCAGTTCTTC.

V is TRBV9 and J is TRBJ2-2, with TRBD1 identical over 8 bases. CDR1 and CDR2 (germline): SGDLS, YYNGEE. The trim removed 4 bases at V and 0 bases at J, leaving 5 bases unmatched. The CDR3 has 16 residues. CDR3 in amino acids: CASSSRQGTNTGELFF. The CDR3 DNA reads TGTGCCAGCAGCTCACGACAGGGGACGAACACCGGGGAGCTGTTTTTT.

This chain uses TRBV30 with TRBJ2-7; 9 positions match TRBD1. Germline CDR1 and CDR2: GTSNPN and SVGIG (reference sequence). The junction had 2 bases not matched to a gene; V was cut back by 0 bases and J by 2 bases. This CDR3 contains 14 residues. CDR3 amino acids: CAWSVQGAAYEQYF. For the CDR3, the DNA is TGTGCCTGGAGTGTACAGGGGGCGGCCTACGAGCAGTACTTC.

CDR3 amino acids: CASSYSGGGYNEQFF. The CDR3 nucleotides read TGTGCCAGCAGTTATTCAGGGGGAGGGTACAATGAGCAGTTCTTC. The chain has TRBV12-3 or TRBV12-4 and TRBJ2-1; either TRBD1 or TRBD2 may supply D (7 bases each). CDR3 length: 15 residues. The V end was cut by 4 bases, the J end by 4 bases, with 14 bases between.

The table lists this clonotype with a few counts. The rearrangement joins TRBV12-3 or TRBV12-4 to TRBJ2-7; a possible D gene is TRBD2 (5 bases). The CDR3 length is 13 residues. The ends were cut back, 5 bases at V and 2 bases at J, with 10 bases in the middle. The CDR3 region has the DNA TGTGCCAGCAGTCTGGACTTCCCCTACGAGCAGTACTTC. It specifies CASSLDFPYEQYF.

The V and J genes are TRBV30 and TRBJ1-3; TRBD1 matches 7 bases. CDR3 size: 14 residues. Germline trimming cut 3 bases from V and 3 bases from J; bases unmatched to any gene: 5. Germline values: CDR1 GTSNPN, CDR2 SVGIG (reference sequence). CDR3 in amino acids: CAWSAGTVGNTIYF. The CDR3 nucleotides are TGTGCCTGGAGCGCCGGGACAGTTGGAAACACCATATATTTT.

This clonotype turned up a few times. V usage is TRBV14 and J usage is TRBJ2-1; D possibly corresponds to TRBD1 (5 bases). Trimming stripped 0 bases from V and 10 bases from J, with 10 bases between. The CDR3 runs 13 residues. CDR1 SGHDN and CDR2 FVKESK come from the germline V gene. This CDR3 is CASSQDWGFEQFF. The CDR3 region has the DNA TGTGCCAGCAGCCAAGACTGGGGCTTCGAGCAGTTCTTC.

There are a few counts of this clonotype. In DNA form, the CDR3 reads TGTGCCAGCAGTAGCGGGGCCCCCGGGGAGCTGTTTTTT. Translating it yields CASSSGAPGELFF. V gene TRBV28 combines with J gene TRBJ2-2; 7 bases map to TRBD2. Germline values: CDR1 MDHEN, CDR2 SYDVKM. CDR3 size: 13 residues. After removal of 5 bases from V and 6 bases from J, the junction contained 3 bases not matched to a gene.

This clonotype was seen a single time. This sequence joins TRBV20-1 and TRBJ2-2, with 7 bases fitting TRBD2. This CDR3 is built from 15 residues. Trimming cost V 5 bases and J 6 bases; bases outside gene matches: 12. Germline CDR1 and CDR2: DFQATT and SNEGSKA (reference sequence). CDR3 sequence (DNA): TGCAGTGCTTTAGCCCCGGGGGGTGTAGCCGGGGAGCTGTTTTTT. Translation: CSALAPGGVAGELFF.